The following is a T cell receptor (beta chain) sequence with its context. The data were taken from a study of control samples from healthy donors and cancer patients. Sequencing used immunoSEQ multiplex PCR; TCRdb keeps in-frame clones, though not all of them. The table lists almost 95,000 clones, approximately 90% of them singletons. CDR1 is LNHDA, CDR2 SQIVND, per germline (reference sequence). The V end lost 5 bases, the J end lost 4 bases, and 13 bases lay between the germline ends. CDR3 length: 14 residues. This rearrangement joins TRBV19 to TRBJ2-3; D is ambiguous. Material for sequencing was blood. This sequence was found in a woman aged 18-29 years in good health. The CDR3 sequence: CASSPARSPDTQYF. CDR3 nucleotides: TGTGCCAGTAGTCCGGCCAGGTCCCCAGATACGCAGTATTTT.